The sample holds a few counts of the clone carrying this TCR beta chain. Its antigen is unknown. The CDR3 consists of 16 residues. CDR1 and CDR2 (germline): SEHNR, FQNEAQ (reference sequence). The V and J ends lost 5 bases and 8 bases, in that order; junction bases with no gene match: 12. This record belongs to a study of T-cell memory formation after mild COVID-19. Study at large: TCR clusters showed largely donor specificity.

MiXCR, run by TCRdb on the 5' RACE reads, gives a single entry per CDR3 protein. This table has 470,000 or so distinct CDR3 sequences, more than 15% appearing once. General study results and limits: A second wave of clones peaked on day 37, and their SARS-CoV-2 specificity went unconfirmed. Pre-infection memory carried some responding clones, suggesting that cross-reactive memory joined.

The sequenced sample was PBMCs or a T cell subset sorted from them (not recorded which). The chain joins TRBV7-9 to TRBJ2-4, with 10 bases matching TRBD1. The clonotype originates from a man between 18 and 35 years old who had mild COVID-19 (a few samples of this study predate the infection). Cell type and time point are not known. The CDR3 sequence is CASSPGQGGTFYIQYF. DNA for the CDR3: TGTGCCAGCAGCCCCGGACAGGGGGGAACCTTCTACATTCAGTACTTC.